A single sample gave rise to the 22 T cell receptor beta chains below, sequenced in a study of blood T cell repertoires in COVID-19. Only in-frame clones appear in the TCRdb table, and some are missing; sequencing was by immunoSEQ multiplex PCR. The sample includes roughly 200,000 clones, roughly 90% seen only once; the top ten take around 1.6%. The sequencing sample was made of peripheral blood. These receptors came from a man aged 18 to 35 with active or convalescent COVID-19.

The rearrangement links TRBV11-2 to TRBJ2-1, with D possibly TRBD2 on 5 matching bases. Between the trimmed V and J ends, which lost 5 bases and 3 bases, there was a span of 8 bases. The CDR3 covers 13 residues. The germline gives CDR1 SGHAT, CDR2 FQNNGV. CDR3 DNA: TGTGCCAGCAGCGGCGGGTTCTACAATGAGCAGTTCTTC. This translates into CASSGGFYNEQFF.

J is TRBJ1-1 and V is TRBV19; TRBD1 aligns across 8 bases. J gave up 11 bases and V 6 bases, and 11 bases lay outside the gene matches. The CDR3 length is 13 residues. Germline V gene data show CDR1 as LNHDA and CDR2 as SQIVND (reference sequence). Here the CDR3 reads CASRTGAPSRAFF. The CDR3 DNA reads TGTGCCAGTAGGACAGGGGCCCCGAGCCGCGCTTTCTTT.

The chain is built from TRBV29-1 and TRBJ2-5; 7 positions match TRBD1. Per germline, CDR1 SQVTM and CDR2 ANQGSEA. The CDR3 totals 13 residues. Trimming at V came to 3 bases and at J to 5 bases, leaving 6 bases not matched to a gene. The CDR3 nucleotides are TGCAGCGTTGACGGGACAGTTTCGGAGACCCAGTACTTC. Translated: CSVDGTVSETQYF. Supplemented by reference TRBV29-1 and TRBJ2-5, the full variable domain reads SAVISQKPSRDICQRGTSLTIQCQVDSQVTMMFWYRQQPGQSLTLIATANQGSEATYESGFVIDKFPISRPNLTFSTLTVSNMSPEDSSIYLCSVDGTVSETQYFGPGTRLLVL.

This chain joins TRBV5-4 and TRBJ2-7; 9 bases map to TRBD1. The ends lost 2 bases at V and 4 bases at J; junction bases unmatched: 4. CDR3 length: 14 amino acids. From germline, CDR1 is SGHNT and CDR2 YYREEE (reference sequence). DNA of the CDR3: TGTGCCAGCAGCTTCGACAGGGGGGAATACGAGCAGTACTTC. It encodes CASSFDRGEYEQYF.

The CDR3 protein is CASSLGQGGYGYTF. CDR3 in DNA: TGTGCCAGCAGTTTGGGACAGGGTGGATATGGCTACACCTTC. The chain employs TRBV6-5 and TRBJ1-2, with TRBD1 matching over 9 bases. The ends lost 4 bases at V and 5 bases at J; junction bases unmatched: 5. The CDR3 runs 14 residues. Germline V CDR1 and CDR2: MNHEY, SVGAGI.

V and J are TRBV3-1 (or the pseudogene TRBV3-2) and TRBJ2-2; D is perhaps TRBD1 (8 bases). The CDR3 sequence is 15 residues long. V shed 5 bases and J shed 6 bases, with 16 bases lying between them. Looked up from germline, CDR1 is LGHDT and CDR2 is YNNKEL (reference sequence). In nucleotides, the CDR3 is TGTGCCAGCAGCTCGAACAGGGGGGGGCCCGGGGAGCTGTTTTTT. As protein: CASSSNRGGPGELFF.

The V and J genes are TRBV13 and TRBJ2-7; perhaps TRBD2 as D (6 bases). Germline CDR1 and CDR2: PRHDT and FYEKMQ (reference sequence). Trimming stripped 5 bases from V and 3 bases from J, with 17 bases between. The CDR3 is 15 amino acids. CDR3 coding DNA: TGTGCCAGCAGCCCCAGAGGAGGGTTATACTACGAGCAGTACTTC. Its translation: CASSPRGGLYYEQYF.

The chain combines TRBV7-2 with TRBJ2-1; TRBD1 is a possible D gene (6 bases). The V end lost 1 base, the J end lost 9 bases, and 19 bases lay between the germline ends. This CDR3 contains 16 residues. Germline lookup yields CDR1 SGHTA and CDR2 FQGNSA. The CDR3 sequence: CASSLGGGRRTGEQFF. The CDR3 DNA follows: TGTGCCAGCAGCTTAGGAGGGGGTCGAAGGACGGGTGAGCAGTTCTTC.

This clone occurred once. The genes are TRBV30 and TRBJ2-3, with a weak D call TRBD1 (6 bases). The V and J ends lost 1 base and 0 bases respectively, with 14 bases between them. This CDR3 contains 16 residues. Germline V CDR1 and CDR2: GTSNPN, SVGIG (reference sequence). CDR3 sequence reads: CAWSGKGHFSTDTQYF. The CDR3 nucleotides read TGTGCCTGGAGTGGAAAGGGACACTTTAGCACAGATACGCAGTATTTT.

V usage is TRBV19 and J usage is TRBJ1-5; D perhaps matches TRBD1 (5 bases). Germline loops: CDR1 LNHDA, CDR2 SQIVND (reference sequence). This CDR3 spans 15 amino acids. V was clipped by 2 bases and J by 0 bases, with 8 bases between them. CDR3 nucleotide sequence: TGTGCCAGTAGTATAAGGGGCCCTAGCAATCAGCCCCAGCATTTT. Translation gives CASSIRGPSNQPQHF. Full variable domain (rest looked up from reference TRBV19 and TRBJ1-5): DGGITQSPKYLFRKEGQNVTLSCEQNLNHDAMYWYRQDPGQGLRLIYYSQIVNDFQKGDIAEGYSVSREKKESFPLTVTSAQKNPTAFYLCASSIRGPSNQPQHFGDGTRLSIL.

This chain joins TRBV29-1 and TRBJ2-7; D is perhaps TRBD1 (6 bases). The CDR3 sequence is 11 residues long. Germline CDR1 SQVTM, CDR2 ANQGSEA. The ends were cut back, 6 bases at V and 2 bases at J, with 8 bases in the middle. For the CDR3, the DNA is TGCAGCGTCAGGGGAACCTACGAGCAGTACTTC. Translating gives CSVRGTYEQYF.

This clone was seen just once. The genes are TRBV6-5 and TRBJ2-1, with 10 nucleotides matching TRBD1. Trimming cost V 6 bases and J 14 bases; bases outside gene matches: 10. Germline V CDR1 and CDR2: MNHEY, SVGAGI. The CDR3 runs to 13 residues. CDR3: CASSATQDRGKFF. The CDR3 bases are TGTGCCAGCAGCGCTACACAGGACAGGGGGAAGTTCTTC.

The chain joins TRBV19 to TRBJ1-1, with 7 bases lining up with TRBD1. V lost 6 bases and J lost 5; bases outside the gene matches: 6. The CDR3 sequence is 13 residues long. Germline V gene data show CDR1 as LNHDA and CDR2 as SQIVND (reference sequence). For the CDR3, the DNA is TGTGCCAGTAGGGGTACAGGGGTTACTGAAGCTTTCTTT. It translates to CASRGTGVTEAFF.

The rearrangement joins TRBV5-5 to TRBJ1-1, with 10 positions matching TRBD1. The CDR3 has 17 amino acids. With 3 bases clipped from V and 4 bases from J, the junction kept 12 bases outside the gene matches. Looked up from germline, CDR1 is SGHKS and CDR2 is YYEKEE (reference sequence). In DNA, the CDR3 is TGTGCCAGCAGCTATGAATTTCCGACAGGGGGCTTCACTGAAGCTTTCTTT. Translated, it gives CASSYEFPTGGFTEAFF.

The CDR3 sequence: CAWSSGQQAFF. In DNA form, the CDR3 reads TGTGCCTGGAGTTCGGGACAGCAAGCTTTCTTT. J is TRBJ1-1 and V is TRBV30; 7 positions agree with TRBD1. V lost 2 bases to trimming and J lost 9 bases; unmatched junction nucleotides: 3. This CDR3 region has 11 residues. Per the germline V gene, CDR1 is GTSNPN and CDR2 is SVGIG (reference sequence).

In nucleotides, the CDR3 is TGTGCCAGCAGCTTGGGAGGGACTGGAAACACCATATATTTT. Protein: CASSLGGTGNTIYF. V and J are TRBV5-5 and TRBJ1-3; no firm D call. This CDR3 comprises 14 residues. V was cut by 0 bases and J by 2 bases, with 6 bases left in between. Germline V gene data show CDR1 as SGHKS and CDR2 as YYEKEE (reference sequence).

This chain uses TRBV18 with TRBJ2-1; a weak D match, TRBD2 (7 bases). Trimming removed 1 base from V and 10 bases from J, with 17 bases in between. CDR1 is KGHSH, CDR2 LQKENI, per germline. The CDR3 totals 15 residues. Here the CDR3 DNA reads TGTGCCAGCTCACCACGCGGGGGCGGTTTGACGGAGCAGTTCTTC. Translated: CASSPRGGGLTEQFF.

V is TRBV19 and J is TRBJ2-2; TRBD2 agrees at 8 bases. CDR1 LNHDA and CDR2 SQIVND come from the germline V gene (reference sequence). V shed 4 bases, J shed 0 bases, and the junction held 7 bases outside the gene matches. The CDR3 is 17 residues long. Written as DNA, the CDR3 is TGTGCCAGTAGTAAACAGCGGGAGCGAGCGAACACCGGGGAGCTGTTTTTT. Its translation is CASSKQRERANTGELFF.

The chain employs TRBV19 and TRBJ1-1; D unresolved. This CDR3 is 15 amino acids long. Trimming took off 3 bases at V and 3 bases at J, with 14 bases between the two ends. Germline V lookup: CDR1 LNHDA, CDR2 SQIVND (reference sequence). Written as DNA, the CDR3 is TGTGCCAGTAGTATGCGTACGTCGAGGGACACTGAAGCTTTCTTT. Its translation is CASSMRTSRDTEAFF.

The chain employs TRBV10-2 and TRBJ1-6; D remains ambiguous. V lost 0 bases and J 14 bases, leaving 8 bases between the germline ends. The CDR3 contains 12 residues. Germline V gene lookup returns CDR1 WSHSY and CDR2 SAAADI. The chain's CDR3 is CASSESTGALHF. The CDR3 DNA sequence: TGCGCCAGCAGTGAGTCTACGGGAGCCCTCCACTTT.

Only one count was recorded for this clone. V gene TRBV7-9 combines with J gene TRBJ2-5, with D hard to call. V was trimmed by 6 bases and J by 5 bases, leaving 13 bases between them. This CDR3 region has 13 residues. Germline V gene data show CDR1 as SEHNR and CDR2 as FQNEAQ (reference sequence). CDR3 sequence (DNA): TGTGCCAGCAGACAACTTAGCCGGGAGACCCAGTACTTC. The encoded protein is CASRQLSRETQYF.

V usage is TRBV7-2 and J usage is TRBJ2-2; 11 nucleotides agree with TRBD2. Germline V gives CDR1 SGHTA, CDR2 FQGNSA. The CDR3 has 16 residues. After removal of 1 base from V and 5 bases from J, the junction contained 3 bases not matched to a gene. CDR3 region: CASSLDLAGGTGELFF. Written as DNA, the CDR3 is TGTGCCAGCAGCTTAGATCTAGCGGGAGGAACCGGGGAGCTGTTTTTT.